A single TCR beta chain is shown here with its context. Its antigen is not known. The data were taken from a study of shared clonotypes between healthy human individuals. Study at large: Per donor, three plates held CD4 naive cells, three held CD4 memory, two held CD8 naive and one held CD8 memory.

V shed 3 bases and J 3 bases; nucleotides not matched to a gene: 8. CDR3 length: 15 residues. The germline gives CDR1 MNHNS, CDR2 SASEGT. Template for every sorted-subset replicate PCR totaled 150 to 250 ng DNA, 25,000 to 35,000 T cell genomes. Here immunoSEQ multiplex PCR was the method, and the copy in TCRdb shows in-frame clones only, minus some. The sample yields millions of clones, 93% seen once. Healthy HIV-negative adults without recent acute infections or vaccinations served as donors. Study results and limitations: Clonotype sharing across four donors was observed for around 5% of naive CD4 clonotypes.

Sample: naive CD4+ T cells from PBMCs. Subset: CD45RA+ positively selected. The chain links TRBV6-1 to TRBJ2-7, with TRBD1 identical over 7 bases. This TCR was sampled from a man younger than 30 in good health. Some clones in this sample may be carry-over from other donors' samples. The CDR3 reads CASSEAAAGGYEQYF. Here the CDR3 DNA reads TGTGCCAGCAGTGAGGCAGCCGCAGGGGGCTACGAGCAGTACTTC.